A single sample is the source of the 21 T cell receptor beta chains below, sequenced in a study of CD8 T cells in Susac syndrome. RNA totalling about 0.5 to 1 ug underwent reverse transcription with random hexamers. TCRdb fed the immunoSEQ multiplex PCR reads into MiXCR, producing one record per CDR3 protein. Among 150,000 to 180,000 distinct CDR3 sequences listed, around 95% were seen once. Sequenced: CD4+ T cells from PBMCs. The receptors derive from a human donor with Susac syndrome.

CDR3 sequence reads: CSVEYRDEQFF. For the CDR3, the DNA is TGCAGCGTTGAATATAGGGATGAGCAGTTCTTC. The chain is built from TRBV29-1 and TRBJ2-1; D remains ambiguous. Between the trimmed V and J ends, which lost 2 bases and 8 bases, there was a span of 7 bases. This CDR3 contains 11 residues. Germline values: CDR1 SQVTM, CDR2 ANQGSEA.

This chain connects TRBV18 to TRBJ1-2, with a weak D call TRBD1 (6 bases). Deletions cut 1 base from V and 4 bases from J, with 13 bases between. CDR3 length: 15 residues. Germline V gives CDR1 KGHSH, CDR2 LQKENI. The CDR3 is CASSPRDTQTYGYTF. DNA for the CDR3: TGTGCCAGCTCACCACGGGACACCCAGACCTATGGCTACACCTTC.

The chain recombines TRBV11-2 with TRBJ2-6; unclear D gene. CDR3 size: 15 residues. CDR1 is SGHAT and CDR2 is FQNNGV in the germline V gene. V lost 4 bases, J lost 0 bases, and 7 bases lay in between. The chain's CDR3 is CASSSSDSGANVLTF. The CDR3 DNA is TGTGCCAGCAGCTCCAGTGACTCTGGGGCCAACGTCCTGACTTTC.

This chain links TRBV20-1 with TRBJ1-3; D gene ambiguous. V gave up 4 bases and J gave up 6 bases, with 10 bases separating them. Germline V gene sequence: CDR1 DFQATT, CDR2 SNEGSKA (reference sequence). The CDR3 is 12 residues long. In DNA form, the CDR3 reads TGCAGTGCTATGAGGACTGAAAACACCATATATTTT. Its protein is CSAMRTENTIYF.

This clonotype was counted a single time. The CDR3 spells CSAQDSRGPGETQYF. The CDR3 DNA follows: TGCAGTGCTCAGGACTCGCGGGGGCCGGGTGAGACCCAGTACTTC. The J gene is TRBJ2-5, the V gene TRBV20-1; D may be TRBD2 (7 bases). The germline V gene has CDR1 DFQATT and CDR2 SNEGSKA (reference sequence). The CDR3 is 15 amino acids. Trimming removed 5 bases from V and 5 bases from J, with 21 bases in between.

The rearrangement joins TRBV23-1 to TRBJ1-6; TRBD1 agrees at 7 bases. TRBV23-1 is classed as an ORF, of uncertain function. The CDR3 has 15 residues. V gave up 11 bases and J gave up 3 bases; unmatched junction bases: 10. Here the CDR3 reads CADPGQTLYNSPLHF. CDR3 in DNA: TGCGCCGACCCGGGACAGACCCTCTATAATTCACCCCTCCACTTT.

The chain links TRBV6-5 to TRBJ1-2; D call uncertain. The V gene lost 2 bases and the J gene lost 0 bases, with 7 bases spanning the gap. Germline-derived CDR1 and CDR2 are MNHEY and SVGAGI. The CDR3 extends over 14 amino acids. The CDR3 bases are TGTGCCAGCAGTTACGGCCCTACTAACTATGGCTACACCTTC. Protein: CASSYGPTNYGYTF.

The gene calls are TRBV20-1 and TRBJ2-5; no firm D call. Per germline, CDR1 DFQATT and CDR2 SNEGSKA (reference sequence). This CDR3 has 14 amino acids. Trimming cost V 3 bases and J 0 bases, with 11 bases left between them. CDR3 region: CSASRVADQETQYF. CDR3 DNA sequence: TGCAGTGCTAGTCGAGTGGCGGACCAAGAGACCCAGTACTTC.

The rearrangement uses TRBV29-1 and TRBJ1-2; unclear D gene. The CDR3 spans 14 residues. Per germline, CDR1 SQVTM and CDR2 ANQGSEA. Trimming pared 3 bases from V and 3 bases from J, leaving 14 bases between. The CDR3 sequence is CSVETRGYDYGYTF. The CDR3 DNA reads TGCAGCGTTGAGACGCGAGGGTATGACTATGGCTACACCTTC.

The chain carries TRBV18 and TRBJ2-5; perhaps TRBD2 as D (6 bases). V lost 6 bases and J lost 3, with 17 bases in between. This CDR3 region has 15 residues. CDR1 is KGHSH and CDR2 is LQKENI in the germline V gene. This CDR3 is CASSSNTGLKETQYF. CDR3 sequence (DNA): TGTGCCAGCTCCTCAAATACGGGACTCAAAGAGACCCAGTACTTC. Full variable domain (outside the CDR3, taken from reference TRBV18 and TRBJ2-5): NAGVMQNPRHLVRRRGQEARLRCSPMKGHSHVYWYRQLPEEGLKFMVYLQKENIIDESGMPKERFSAEFPKEGPSILRIQQVVRGDSAAYFCASSSNTGLKETQYFGPGTRLLVL.

The chain recombines TRBV20-1 with TRBJ2-1, with D unclear. The CDR3 sequence is 15 residues long. Between the trimmed V and J ends, which lost 0 bases and 3 bases, there was a span of 12 bases. Germline CDR1 reads DFQATT; CDR2 reads SNEGSKA (reference sequence). The CDR3: CSARDGIRDYNEQFF. In nucleotides, the CDR3 is TGCAGTGCTAGAGATGGGATAAGGGACTACAATGAGCAGTTCTTC.

The chain employs TRBV11-1 and TRBJ2-1; 8 nucleotides match TRBD2. This CDR3 contains 13 residues. Germline-derived CDR1 and CDR2 are SGHAT and FQDESV (reference sequence). J lost 8 bases, V lost 1 base, and 1 base had no gene match. DNA of the CDR3: TGTGCCAGCAGCTTAGGCGGGGGGTATGAGCAGTTCTTC. It encodes CASSLGGGYEQFF.

In this sample, this clonotype turned up once. The chain links TRBV9 to TRBJ1-1; D is ambiguous. CDR3 length: 14 residues. CDR1 SGDLS and CDR2 YYNGEE come from the germline V gene. Trimming shortened V by 0 bases and J by 7 bases, and 13 bases separated the two germline ends. The CDR3 here is CASSVGELVGEAFF. The CDR3 DNA follows: TGTGCCAGCAGCGTAGGAGAGTTAGTTGGTGAAGCTTTCTTT. The full variable domain, with the rest looked up from reference TRBV9 and TRBJ1-1, is DSGVTQTPKHLITATGQRVTLRCSPRSGDLSVYWYQQSLDQGLQFLIQYYNGEERAKGNILERFSAQQFPDLHSELNLSSLELGDSALYFCASSVGELVGEAFFGQGTRLTVV.

The chain employs TRBV7-8 and TRBJ1-4, with D perhaps matching TRBD1 (6 bases). The CDR3 length is 17 residues. Trimming cost V 5 bases and J 0 bases, with 16 bases left between them. In germline, CDR1 is SGHVS, CDR2 FQNEAQ. CDR3 bases: TGTGCCAGCAGCCTCCGGGACACTACCGCAACTAATGAAAAACTGTTTTTT. Encoded protein: CASSLRDTTATNEKLFF.

The rearrangement uses TRBV27 and TRBJ1-5; D uncertain. The CDR3 covers 14 residues. V lost 0 bases, J lost 7 bases, and 10 bases lay in between. CDR1 is MNHEY, CDR2 SMNVEV, per germline (reference sequence). Written as DNA, the CDR3 is TGTGCCAGCAGTTTATCCGAGCGGTACCAGCCCCAGCATTTT. Protein: CASSLSERYQPQHF.

J is TRBJ2-2 and V is TRBV29-1; D possibly matches TRBD1 or TRBD2 (6 bases each). This CDR3 has 12 residues. Germline lookup yields CDR1 SQVTM and CDR2 ANQGSEA. V was clipped by 7 bases and J by 6 bases, with 12 bases between them. The CDR3 region is CSAVRGAGELFF. The CDR3 nucleotides read TGCAGCGCGGTGAGGGGGGCCGGGGAGCTGTTTTTT.

The V and J genes are TRBV2 and TRBJ2-1; TRBD2 matches at 9 bases. Germline V lookup: CDR1 SNHLY, CDR2 FYNNEI. The CDR3 has 15 amino acids. Germline trimming cut 1 base from V and 4 bases from J; bases unmatched to any gene: 2. The CDR3 sequence is CASSEVAGGYNEQFF. DNA of the CDR3: TGTGCCAGCAGTGAAGTTGCGGGGGGGTACAATGAGCAGTTCTTC.

This clonotype was recorded once. This chain joins TRBV11-1 and TRBJ1-1, with a tentative D call TRBD1 (5 bases). Per germline, CDR1 SGHAT and CDR2 FQDESV (reference sequence). The length of the CDR3 is 13 residues. V was trimmed by 4 bases and J by 13 bases, leaving 19 bases between them. CDR3 sequence (DNA): TGTGCCAGCAGCTCTCCACTCGGACGAGGGGTTTTCTTT. Residues: CASSSPLGRGVFF.

This chain uses TRBV11-2 with TRBJ1-1; D not certain. The V end was cut by 5 bases, the J end by 1 base, with 20 bases between. From germline, CDR1 is SGHAT and CDR2 FQNNGV. The CDR3 spans 17 residues. CDR3 DNA: TGTGCCAGCAGCCTTAGTCCCAGAGGGCCTGGGAACACTGAAGCTTTCTTT. Protein sequence: CASSLSPRGPGNTEAFF.

The CDR3 spells CASSYPDDQPQHF. The CDR3 DNA reads TGTGCCAGCAGCTACCCGGATGATCAGCCCCAGCATTTT. The V gene is TRBV7-9, the J gene TRBJ1-5; D not certain. The CDR3 is 13 residues long. The V gene lost 4 bases and the J gene lost 5 bases, with 9 bases spanning the gap. CDR1 is SEHNR and CDR2 is FQNEAQ in the germline V gene (reference sequence).

The rearrangement links TRBV27 to TRBJ2-3; D is uncertain. Germline CDR1 and CDR2: MNHEY and SMNVEV (reference sequence). The CDR3 covers 15 residues. Trimming stripped 8 bases from V and 0 bases from J, with 15 bases between. DNA for the CDR3: TGTGCCAGCGTCAAGGGCGAGACTAGCACAGATACGCAGTATTTT. This encodes CASVKGETSTDTQYF.